This T cell receptor beta chain was sequenced during a study of T cells in Graves' hyperthyroidism and ophthalmopathy. General study findings and limits: The majority of expanded thyroid clonotypes above 0.001 also appeared in blood.

Absent ophthalmopathy progression within 18 months defined stable Graves' hyperthyroidism. The CDR3 loop spans 21 amino acids. Germline V CDR1 and CDR2: WSHSY, SAAADI. On this clonotype itself: The antigen is unknown.

There were TCR beta CDR3 regions amplified from RNA transcripts. The TCR CDR3 first-round RT-PCR relied on the HTBI primer set. One entry per CDR3 protein results from TCRdb running MiXCR on the multiplex PCR reads. The sample has 650,000 to 700,000 distinct CDR3 sequences, 17% seen once. This receptor was identified in a man between 45 and 60 years old with Graves' hyperthyroidism. V is TRBV10-2 and J is TRBJ2-1; a weak D match, TRBD2 (6 bases). The J call is in doubt because the DNA end fits TRBJ2-7 better. The sequencing sample was made of blood. The CDR3 bases are TGCGCCAGCCGACTAGTGCCGCGGACGGAGAATGGTAGGGAAACCAGCAACGAGCAGTACTTC. It specifies CASRLVPRTENGRETSNEQYF.